This T cell receptor (beta chain) was found in a study of blood T cell repertoires in COVID-19. Study information: Sites in the United States, Italy and Spain provided acute and convalescent COVID-19 samples. The analysed material was cDNA or gDNA that came from T cells, B-cell-depleted T cells, or PBMCs.

This clone was seen once. In the study's own analysis: Nucleated cell number was recorded as an estimate derived from reference gene primer amplification. The method was immunoSEQ multiplex PCR; TCRdb's version includes in-frame clones alone and lacks a portion of them. D and trimming come from the DNA, and the V and J calls and clone size come from that table. This sample has tens of thousands of clones; 65% to 85% occur once, and the top ten carry over 5.5%. CDR1 SGHRS and CDR2 YFSETQ come from the germline V gene. There are 16 residues in the CDR3. V shed 2 bases and J shed 0 bases, with 15 bases lying between them.

The J gene is TRBJ2-7, the V gene TRBV5-1; a weak D match, TRBD1 (6 bases). This sequence originates from a man in his fifties or sixties with active or convalescent COVID-19. Sequenced: peripheral blood. CDR3 nucleotide sequence: TGCGCCAGCAGCTTCACCCAGACAGGAGCCTCCTACGAGCAGTACTTC. This codes for CASSFTQTGASYEQYF.